A selection of T cell receptor beta chains follows, all from one sample in a study of blood T cell repertoires in COVID-19. Clones were sequenced by immunoSEQ multiplex PCR, and TCRdb holds only the in-frame ones, with some missing. In the table there are approximately 52,000 clones, more than 90% of which are singletons. Specimen: peripheral blood. The source is a man in his fifties with active COVID-19. The CDR3 runs from the conserved cysteine through the conserved F or W. D genes are given only for firm matches. Rows may omit the clone size; those that give it use once, few, many or a size class.

clone_size,v_call,cdr3_length,d_call,j_call,cdr3_nt,cdr3_aa
-,TRBV7-8,13,-,TRBJ1-2,TGTGCCAGCAGGTCGGACGGAGGCTATGGCTACACCTTC,CASRSDGGYGYTF
few,TRBV21-1,16,-,TRBJ2-5,TGTGCCAGCAGCAAAGGGGACAGGGTAAGTCAAGAGACCCAGTACTTC,CASSKGDRVSQETQYF
-,TRBV21-1,17,-,TRBJ1-5,TGTGCCAGCAGCAAAGCGGTGAGGACAGAGAGTAATCAGCCCCAGCATTTT,CASSKAVRTESNQPQHF
-,TRBV5-1,14,-,TRBJ2-2,TGCGCCAGCCGCCTTGGGGGGAGCACCGGGGAGCTGTTTTTT,CASRLGGSTGELFF
-,TRBV12-3/TRBV12-4,12,-,TRBJ2-3,TGTGCCAGCAGTTTTTTCGAGGATACGCAGTATTTT,CASSFFEDTQYF
-,TRBV19,14,TRBD1,TRBJ1-5,TGTGCCAGTAGTCAGGGACAGGAGAATCAGCCCCAGCATTTT,CASSQGQENQPQHF
-,TRBV2,15,-,TRBJ2-7,TGTGCCAGCAGCCTCCCGACCCGGGGCTCCTACGAGCAGTACTTC,CASSLPTRGSYEQYF
once,TRBV7-9,14,-,TRBJ2-2,TGTGCCAGCAGCTTAGCGCGGGGTCATGTGGAGCTGTTTTTT,CASSLARGHVELFF
-,TRBV29-1,14,TRBD2,TRBJ2-3,TGCAGCGTTGGACTAGCGGGGGCCACAGATACGCAGTATTTT,CSVGLAGATDTQYF
once,TRBV7-2,17,-,TRBJ2-7,TGTGCCAGCAGCTCCGGACGCTGGGCTAGCGATTCCTACGAGCAGTACTTC,CASSSGRWASDSYEQYF
-,TRBV7-9,14,-,TRBJ2-1,TGTGCCAGCACCATACCCCAAGGGGGAAATGAGCAGTTCTTC,CASTIPQGGNEQFF
-,TRBV5-1,15,TRBD1,TRBJ1-4,TGCGCCAGCAGCGACCTTGACAGGGGGCAAGAAAAACTGTTTTTT,CASSDLDRGQEKLFF
-,TRBV5-1,15,-,TRBJ1-1,TGCGCCAGCAGCCTGGGGGGAGTCCGGGGCACTGAAGCTTTCTTT,CASSLGGVRGTEAFF
-,TRBV6-1,14,-,TRBJ1-6,TGTGCCAGCAGTACAACAGGGCGGAATTCACCCCTCCACTTT,CASSTTGRNSPLHF
-,TRBV15,19,-,TRBJ1-5,TGTGCCACCAGCAGAGATGGGCCTAGGGGGGGAACGCGCAATCAGCCCCAGCATTTT,CATSRDGPRGGTRNQPQHF
-,TRBV3-1/TRBV3-2,15,TRBD1,TRBJ1-2,TGTGCCAGCAGCCAAGCCCTGACAGGGGACGATGGCTACACCTTC,CASSQALTGDDGYTF
-,TRBV11-2,16,TRBD2,TRBJ2-7,TGTGCCAGCAGCTCGGGACTAGTCGGAACTCGCCACGAGCAGTACTTC,CASSSGLVGTRHEQYF
-,TRBV14,13,-,TRBJ2-2,TGTGCCAGCAGCCAATTTCTAGGCGGGGAGCTGTTTTTT,CASSQFLGGELFF
-,TRBV7-2,14,-,TRBJ1-1,TGTGCCAGCAGCCGGGACACACCGAACACTGAAGCTTTCTTT,CASSRDTPNTEAFF
-,TRBV28,13,-,TRBJ1-2,TGTGCCAGCAGTCGGACAAGTAACTATGGCTACACCTTC,CASSRTSNYGYTF
few,TRBV2,15,TRBD1,TRBJ1-6,TGTGCCAGCAGTCCACGACAGGGCGGGAATTCACCCCTCCACTTT,CASSPRQGGNSPLHF
-,TRBV5-1,15,TRBD2,TRBJ2-7,TGCGCCAGCAGCTTGGGGGCTAGCGGAGCCTACGAGCAGTACTTC,CASSLGASGAYEQYF
once,TRBV6-6,15,-,TRBJ1-2,TGTGCCAGCCAGACAGAGAAGCAAGTAAACTATGGCTACACCTTC,CASQTEKQVNYGYTF
-,TRBV11-2,15,-,TRBJ2-3,TGTGCCAGCACGGTCCTAGTGCGTAACACAGATACGCAGTATTTT,CASTVLVRNTDTQYF
-,TRBV2,14,-,TRBJ2-1,TGTGCCAGCAGTGCCAGGGGCTCCTACAATGAGCAGTTCTTC,CASSARGSYNEQFF
-,TRBV27,13,-,TRBJ1-1,TGTGCCAGCAGTTTCCGGTTGAACACTGAAGCTTTCTTT,CASSFRLNTEAFF
-,TRBV12-5,15,-,TRBJ1-2,TGTGCTAGTGGTTTGCCGCAGGAAGCTAACTATGGCTACACCTTC,CASGLPQEANYGYTF